Sequencing of this TCR beta chain was carried out in a study of blood T cell repertoires in COVID-19. Study-wide background: COVID-19 samples collected from the United States, Italy and Spain covered acute and convalescent phases.

V lost 0 bases and J lost 5; bases outside the gene matches: 7. Germline V gene lookup returns CDR1 MGHRA and CDR2 YSYEKL. CDR3 size: 15 residues. Here immunoSEQ multiplex PCR was the method, and the copy in TCRdb shows in-frame clones only, minus some. There are approximately 210,000 clones in the sample; approximately 85% occur only once, and 4% to 6% lies in the top ten. This sequence joins TRBV4-1 and TRBJ2-7; 7 bases are a match to TRBD2. This sequence originates from a woman aged 70-85 years with active or convalescent COVID-19. Sequencing was carried out using peripheral blood. CDR3 sequence reads: CASSQDAGEFHEQYF. The CDR3 nucleotides read TGCGCCAGCAGCCAAGACGCGGGGGAGTTCCACGAGCAGTACTTC.